This TCR beta chain emerged from a study of long-term antiretroviral therapy in people with HIV. Study results and caveats: Diversity rose after ART but stayed below transplant donor controls. Participants lacked recorded data on ART adherence, viral resistance or therapy changes.

Between the trimmed V and J ends, which lost 8 bases and 4 bases, there was a span of 14 bases. This CDR3 has 13 amino acids. Germline values: CDR1 SGHTA, CDR2 FQGNSA. This was the immunoSEQ v3.0 assay at survey level. TCRdb's copy holds only in-frame clones and misses some; the assay was immunoSEQ multiplex PCR. The sample consists of about 24,000 clones, less than 90% of them appearing once. This clone appeared a few times. The antigen is not known. Specimen: unsorted PBMCs, collected 0.4 years after starting antiretroviral therapy. This receptor was obtained from a man aged 45-65 years with HIV. The gene calls are TRBV7-2 and TRBJ1-2; D might be TRBD1 (5 bases). This CDR3 reads CASPDSRGYGYTF. The CDR3 bases are TGTGCCAGCCCTGACAGCCGGGGCTATGGCTACACCTTC.